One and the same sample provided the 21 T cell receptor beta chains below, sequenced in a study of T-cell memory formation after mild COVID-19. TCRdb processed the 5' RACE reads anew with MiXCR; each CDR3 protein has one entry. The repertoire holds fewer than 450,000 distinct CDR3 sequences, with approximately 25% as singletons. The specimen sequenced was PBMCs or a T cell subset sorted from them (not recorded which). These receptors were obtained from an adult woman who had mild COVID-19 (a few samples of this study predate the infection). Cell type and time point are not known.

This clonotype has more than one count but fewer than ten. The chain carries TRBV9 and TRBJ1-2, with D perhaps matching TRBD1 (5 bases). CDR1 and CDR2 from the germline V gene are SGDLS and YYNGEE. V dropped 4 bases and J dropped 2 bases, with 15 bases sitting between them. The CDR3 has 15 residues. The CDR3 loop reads CASSPPGGLNYGYTF. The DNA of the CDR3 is TGTGCCAGCAGCCCACCTGGGGGACTCAACTATGGCTACACCTTC.

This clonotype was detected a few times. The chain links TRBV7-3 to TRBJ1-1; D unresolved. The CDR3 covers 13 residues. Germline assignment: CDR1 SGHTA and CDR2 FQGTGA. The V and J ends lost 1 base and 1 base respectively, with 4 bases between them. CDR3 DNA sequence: TGTGCCAGCAGCTTAATACAGAACACTGAAGCTTTCTTT. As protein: CASSLIQNTEAFF.

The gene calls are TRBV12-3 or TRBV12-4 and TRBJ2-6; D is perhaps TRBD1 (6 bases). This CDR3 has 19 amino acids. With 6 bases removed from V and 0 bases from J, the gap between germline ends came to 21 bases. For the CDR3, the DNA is TGTGCCAGCAGGGGACCAGGGGCCCTTACTCTCTCTGGGGCCAACGTCCTGACTTTC. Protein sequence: CASRGPGALTLSGANVLTF.

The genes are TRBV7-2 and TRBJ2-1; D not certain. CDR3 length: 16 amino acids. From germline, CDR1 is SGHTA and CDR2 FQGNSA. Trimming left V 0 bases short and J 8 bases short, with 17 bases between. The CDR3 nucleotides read TGTGCCAGCAGCTTAGCGGGATTCACTTATGGGGATGAGCAGTTCTTC. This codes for CASSLAGFTYGDEQFF.

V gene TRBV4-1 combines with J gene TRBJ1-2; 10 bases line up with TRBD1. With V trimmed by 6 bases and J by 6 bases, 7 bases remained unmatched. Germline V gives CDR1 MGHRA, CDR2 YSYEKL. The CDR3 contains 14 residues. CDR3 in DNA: TGCGCCAGCAGACATCCCGGGACAGGGGATGGCTACACCTTC. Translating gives CASRHPGTGDGYTF.

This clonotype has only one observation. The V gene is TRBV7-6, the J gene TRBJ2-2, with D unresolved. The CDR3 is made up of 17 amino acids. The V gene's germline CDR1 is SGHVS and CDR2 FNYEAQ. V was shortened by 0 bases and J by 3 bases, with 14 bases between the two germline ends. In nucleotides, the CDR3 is TGTGCCAGCAGCTTAGCGTCCCTTCTTGGGGACACCGGGGAGCTGTTTTTT. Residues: CASSLASLLGDTGELFF. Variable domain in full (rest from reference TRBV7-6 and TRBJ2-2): GAGVSQSPRYKVTKRGQDVALRCDPISGHVSLYWYRQALGQGPEFLTYFNYEAQQDKSGLPNDRFSAERPEGSISTLTIQRTEQRDSAMYRCASSLASLLGDTGELFFGEGSRLTVL.

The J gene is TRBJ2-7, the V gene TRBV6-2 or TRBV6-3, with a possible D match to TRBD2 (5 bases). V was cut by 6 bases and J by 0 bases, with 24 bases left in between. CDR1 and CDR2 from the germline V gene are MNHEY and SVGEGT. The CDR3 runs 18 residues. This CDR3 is CASSPILLASTSSYEQYF. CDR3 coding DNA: TGTGCCAGCAGCCCGATTCTATTAGCGTCCACGAGCTCCTACGAGCAGTACTTC.

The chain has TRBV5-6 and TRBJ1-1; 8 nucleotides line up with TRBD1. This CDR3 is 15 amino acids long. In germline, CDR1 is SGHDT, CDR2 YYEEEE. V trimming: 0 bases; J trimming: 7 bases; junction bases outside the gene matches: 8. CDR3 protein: CASSLVGTGYDEAFF. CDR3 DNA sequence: TGTGCCAGCAGCTTGGTAGGGACAGGTTATGATGAAGCTTTCTTT.

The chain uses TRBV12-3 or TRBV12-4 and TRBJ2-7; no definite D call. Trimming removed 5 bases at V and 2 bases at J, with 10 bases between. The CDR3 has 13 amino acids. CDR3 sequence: CASSLELTYEQYF. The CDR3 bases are TGTGCCAGCAGTCTCGAACTAACCTACGAGCAGTACTTC.

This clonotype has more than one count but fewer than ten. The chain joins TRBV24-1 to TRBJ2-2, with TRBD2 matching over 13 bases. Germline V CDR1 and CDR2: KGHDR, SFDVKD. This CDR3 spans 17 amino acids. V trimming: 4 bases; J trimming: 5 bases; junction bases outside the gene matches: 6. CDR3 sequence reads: CATSEPGLAGETGELFF. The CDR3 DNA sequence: TGTGCCACCAGTGAACCCGGACTAGCGGGGGAGACCGGGGAGCTGTTTTTT.

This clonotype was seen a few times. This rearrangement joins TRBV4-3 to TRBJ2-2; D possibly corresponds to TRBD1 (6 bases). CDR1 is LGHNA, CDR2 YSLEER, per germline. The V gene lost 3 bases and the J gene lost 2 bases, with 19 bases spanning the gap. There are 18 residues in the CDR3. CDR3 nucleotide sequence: TGCGCCAGCAGCCACCAGTACAACTTGGGGGCCAACACCGGGGAGCTGTTTTTT. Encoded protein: CASSHQYNLGANTGELFF.

For the CDR3, the DNA is TGTGCCAGCAGCGAAGTCGGGGACTATGGCTACACCTTC. As protein: CASSEVGDYGYTF. The J gene is TRBJ1-2, the V gene TRBV14; D is unresolved. Germline loops: CDR1 SGHDN, CDR2 FVKESK. V dropped 5 bases and J dropped 3 bases, with 10 bases sitting between them. The CDR3 extends over 13 amino acids. Full variable domain (outside the CDR3, taken from reference TRBV14 and TRBJ1-2): EAGVTQFPSHSVIEKGQTVTLRCDPISGHDNLYWYRRVMGKEIKFLLHFVKESKQDESGMPNNRFLAERTGGTYSTLKVQPAELEDSGVYFCASSEVGDYGYTFGSGTRLTVV.

The CDR3 region has the DNA TGTGCCAGCAGCTTTTCCCCCTCCTATGGCTACACCTTC. Translation gives CASSFSPSYGYTF. The V call is TRBV7-2, the J call TRBJ1-2; D call uncertain. The CDR3 consists of 13 residues. Deletions cut 3 bases from V and 4 bases from J, with 9 bases between. Germline V CDR1 and CDR2: SGHTA, FQGNSA.

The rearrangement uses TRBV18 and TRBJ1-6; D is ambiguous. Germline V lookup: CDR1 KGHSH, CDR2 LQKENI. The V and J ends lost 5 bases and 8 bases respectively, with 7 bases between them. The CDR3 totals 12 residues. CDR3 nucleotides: TGTGCCAGCTCAGCGGACGATTCACCCCTCCACTTT. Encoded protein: CASSADDSPLHF.

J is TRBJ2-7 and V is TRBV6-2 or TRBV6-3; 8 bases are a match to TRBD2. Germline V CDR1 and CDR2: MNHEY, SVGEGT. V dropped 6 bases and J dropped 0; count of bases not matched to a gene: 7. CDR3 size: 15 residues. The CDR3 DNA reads TGTGCCAGCAGAAAGGGACTAGGTCTCTCCTACGAGCAGTACTTC. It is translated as CASRKGLGLSYEQYF.

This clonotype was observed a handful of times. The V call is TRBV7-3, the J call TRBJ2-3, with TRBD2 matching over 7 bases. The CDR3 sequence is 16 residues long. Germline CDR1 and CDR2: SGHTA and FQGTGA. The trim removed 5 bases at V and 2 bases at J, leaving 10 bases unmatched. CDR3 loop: CASSPGGGSITDTQYF. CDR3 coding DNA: TGTGCCAGCAGCCCGGGAGGAGGGAGTATCACAGATACGCAGTATTTT.

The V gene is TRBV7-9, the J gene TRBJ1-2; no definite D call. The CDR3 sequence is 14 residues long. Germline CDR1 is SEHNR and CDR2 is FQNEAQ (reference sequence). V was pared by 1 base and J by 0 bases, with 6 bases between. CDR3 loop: CASSLEVSNYGYTF. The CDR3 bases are TGTGCCAGCAGCTTAGAGGTTTCTAACTATGGCTACACCTTC.

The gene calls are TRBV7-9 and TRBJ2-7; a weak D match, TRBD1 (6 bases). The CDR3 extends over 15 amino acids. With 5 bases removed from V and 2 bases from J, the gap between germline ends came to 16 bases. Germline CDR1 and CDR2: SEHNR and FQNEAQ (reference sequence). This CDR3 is CASSHGTGLPYEQYF. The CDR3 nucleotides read TGTGCCAGCAGCCACGGAACAGGGCTCCCCTACGAGCAGTACTTC.

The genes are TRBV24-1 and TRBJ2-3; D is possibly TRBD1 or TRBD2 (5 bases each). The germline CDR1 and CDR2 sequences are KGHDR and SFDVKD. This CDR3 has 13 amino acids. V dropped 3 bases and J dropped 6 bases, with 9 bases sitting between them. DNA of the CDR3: TGTGCCACCAGTGATGGGGGTGGGGATACGCAGTATTTT. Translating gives CATSDGGGDTQYF.

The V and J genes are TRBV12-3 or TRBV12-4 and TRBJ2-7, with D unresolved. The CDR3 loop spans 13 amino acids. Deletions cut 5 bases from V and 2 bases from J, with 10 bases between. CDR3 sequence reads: CASSAHSTYEQYF. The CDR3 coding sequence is TGTGCCAGCAGTGCACACTCCACCTACGAGCAGTACTTC.

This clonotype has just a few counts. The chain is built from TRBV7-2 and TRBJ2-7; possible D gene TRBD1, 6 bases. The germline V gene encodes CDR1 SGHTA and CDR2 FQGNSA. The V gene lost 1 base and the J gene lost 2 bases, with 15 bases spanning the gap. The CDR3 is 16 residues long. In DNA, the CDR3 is TGTGCCAGCAGCTTAGATACCGGGACACCAGCCTACGAGCAGTACTTC. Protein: CASSLDTGTPAYEQYF.